These 8 T cell receptor beta chains share one sample of origin, sequenced in a study of blood T cells in healthy people across ages. Combining a sample-barcoded 5' primer with a J-beta primer mix, a second PCR ran for 7 to 11 cycles. Via MiXCR, TCRdb re-called the 5' RACE reads, giving one row per CDR3 protein. Of 540,000 or so distinct CDR3 sequences listed, about 45% are singletons. The sample was blood. These receptors were collected from an elderly man in good health.

This clonotype was recorded only once. The chain links TRBV7-3 to TRBJ2-7, with D unresolved. V lost 1 base and J 2 bases, leaving 9 bases between the germline ends. CDR3 length equals 14 residues. Germline CDR1 reads SGHTA; CDR2 reads FQGTGA. CDR3 protein: CASSLMDGTYEQYF. CDR3 coding DNA: TGTGCCAGCAGCTTAATGGACGGAACCTACGAGCAGTACTTC.

The chain recombines TRBV4-3 with TRBJ2-3; a weak D match, TRBD1 (5 bases). The length of the CDR3 is 14 residues. Germline CDR1 is LGHNA and CDR2 is YSLEER. With 1 base removed from V and 3 bases from J, the gap between germline ends came to 8 bases. CDR3 coding DNA: TGCGCCAGCAGCCAAGTCAGGGTAACAGATACGCAGTATTTT. It translates to CASSQVRVTDTQYF.

The rearrangement links TRBV3-1 to TRBJ2-1, with D unresolved. Trimming cost V 0 bases and J 6 bases, with 15 bases left between them. This CDR3 is 16 amino acids long. From germline, CDR1 is LGHDT and CDR2 YNNKEL (reference sequence). CDR3 loop: CASSQDVYPPVNEQFF. CDR3 nucleotides: TGTGCCAGCAGCCAAGATGTGTATCCCCCAGTCAATGAGCAGTTCTTC.

The chain joins TRBV20-1 to TRBJ2-1; 11 nucleotides match TRBD2. V shed 0 bases, J shed 0 bases, and the junction held 4 bases outside the gene matches. Germline loops: CDR1 DFQATT, CDR2 SNEGSKA (reference sequence). The CDR3 contains 17 residues. The CDR3 DNA reads TGCAGTGCTAGAGATCCTAGCGGGGGGCGCTCCTACAATGAGCAGTTCTTC. This sequence encodes CSARDPSGGRSYNEQFF.

This chain connects TRBV10-3 to TRBJ2-3; the match to TRBD2 covers 7 bases. The CDR3 runs to 13 residues. Germline V CDR1 and CDR2: ENHRY, SYGVKD. The J segment lost 1 base and the V segment lost 7 bases, leaving 2 bases of the junction unmatched. The CDR3 here is CAIKGGRTDTQYF. DNA for the CDR3: TGTGCCATCAAGGGAGGGCGCACAGATACGCAGTATTTT.

The chain is built from TRBV21-1 and TRBJ2-3; TRBD2, the D gene given by the table, was not confirmed from the DNA. TRBV21-1 represents a pseudogene. This CDR3 is 19 amino acids long. For the CDR3, the DNA is TGTGCCAGCAGCAAAGAGTCGCGACTTAAGCGGGGGATGGGAGATACGCAGTATTTT. Its translation: CASSKESRLKRGMGDTQYF.

In its sample, this clonotype was seen a few times. V and J are TRBV29-1 and TRBJ1-2; possible D gene TRBD1, 6 bases. This CDR3 spans 14 amino acids. Germline-derived CDR1 and CDR2 are SQVTM and ANQGSEA. Trimming left V 6 bases short and J 6 bases short, with 20 bases between. This chain's CDR3 is CSVLPVPGADGYTF. The CDR3 region has the DNA TGCAGCGTGCTCCCGGTCCCAGGGGCCGATGGCTACACCTTC.

This clonotype was counted between two and nine times. The gene calls are TRBV29-1 and TRBJ1-2; 9 bases fit TRBD1. This CDR3 comprises 13 residues. Germline CDR1 reads SQVTM; CDR2 reads ANQGSEA. The V gene end was trimmed by 4 bases and the J gene end by 4 bases; junction bases not matched to a gene: 4. CDR3 amino acids: CSVGTGGSYGYTF. The CDR3 DNA reads as TGCAGCGTTGGAACAGGGGGCTCCTATGGCTACACCTTC.